The clone carrying this T cell receptor beta chain was recorded a few times. Unique molecular identifiers tagged the TCRbeta library. Each CDR3 protein is one row after TCRdb ran MiXCR on the PCR reads. The table includes some 500,000 distinct CDR3 sequences, roughly 18% detected once. V was clipped by 4 bases and J by 5 bases, with 21 bases between them. Germline CDR1 SGDLS, CDR2 YYNGEE. The CDR3 has 16 residues. This entry is derived from a study of T-cell reconstitution after alpha-beta-depleted transplantation in children. The specimen was PBMCs from the stem cell graft donor, collected from the stem cell graft. The clonotype originates from a human donor who donated a stem cell graft to a child with acute lymphoblastic leukemia. V gene TRBV9 combines with J gene TRBJ1-2; D is ambiguous. The CDR3 is CASSSWRPGGPYGYTF. CDR3 nucleotide sequence: TGTGCCAGCAGCTCCTGGAGACCCGGTGGCCCATATGGCTACACCTTC. The complete variable domain, with remaining parts taken from reference TRBV9 and TRBJ1-2, reads DSGVTQTPKHLITATGQRVTLRCSPRSGDLSVYWYQQSLDQGLQFLIQYYNGEERAKGNILERFSAQQFPDLHSELNLSSLELGDSALYFCASSSWRPGGPYGYTFGSGTRLTVV.